The 21 T cell receptor beta chains below all came from one sample that was sequenced in a study of graft-versus-host responses after intestinal transplantation. Profiling relied on immunoSEQ multiplex PCR, and the TCRdb table lists in-frame clones only, not all of them. Of some 120,000 clones listed, over 85% were seen once; the top ten hold approximately 0.22%. The antigens of these receptors remain unknown. Source: unstimulated CD4+ T cells sorted from spleen or lymph node cells, taken before transplant. The receptors derive from a human donor who was the organ donor for an intestinal transplant.

V and J are TRBV11-2 and TRBJ2-7; 9 bases map to TRBD2. Trimming took 1 base from V and 5 from J; bases not matched to a gene: 12. This CDR3 is built from 17 residues. Germline CDR1 SGHAT, CDR2 FQNNGV. The CDR3: CASSLGESGRLWHEQYF. The CDR3 DNA reads as TGTGCCAGCAGCTTAGGGGAGAGCGGGAGGTTGTGGCACGAGCAGTACTTC. The full variable domain, rest sourced from reference TRBV11-2 and TRBJ2-7, is EAGVAQSPRYKIIEKRQSVAFWCNPISGHATLYWYQQILGQGPKLLIQFQNNGVVDDSQLPKDRFSAERLKGVDSTLKIQPAKLEDSAVYLCASSLGESGRLWHEQYFGPGTRLTVT.

This sequence joins TRBV7-3 and TRBJ1-2; TRBD1 might be the D (5 bases). V lost 3 bases to trimming and J lost 0 bases, with 11 bases between them. Germline V gene data show CDR1 as SGHTA and CDR2 as FQGTGA. This CDR3 region has 15 residues. The CDR3 coding sequence is TGTGCCAGCAGCTTGGGACTTCTAGCTAACTATGGCTACACCTTC. This encodes CASSLGLLANYGYTF.

This chain links TRBV30 with TRBJ2-7, with D perhaps matching TRBD2 (6 bases). Germline assignment: CDR1 GTSNPN and CDR2 SVGIG (reference sequence). This CDR3 spans 16 amino acids. The ends were cut back, 1 base at V and 0 bases at J, with 16 bases in the middle. For the CDR3, the DNA is TGTGCCTGGAGTGCTGGGGGGTTTCTTAGCTCCTACGAGCAGTACTTC. It encodes CAWSAGGFLSSYEQYF.

The chain combines TRBV7-8 with TRBJ2-7, with 10 bases identical to TRBD1. V gave up 5 bases and J gave up 7 bases; unmatched junction bases: 8. The CDR3 contains 14 residues. Germline lookup yields CDR1 SGHVS and CDR2 FQNEAQ. The CDR3 protein is CASSQPGTGVEQYF. CDR3 bases: TGTGCCAGCAGCCAACCGGGGACAGGGGTGGAGCAGTACTTC.

This chain links TRBV18 with TRBJ1-2; D is ambiguous. Trimming pared 6 bases from V and 8 bases from J, leaving 16 bases between. CDR1 and CDR2 (germline): KGHSH, LQKENI. The CDR3 loop spans 13 amino acids. The CDR3 nucleotides are TGTGCCAGCTCCAGGACTGAAGGTGGGGGCTACACCTTC. Its protein product is CASSRTEGGGYTF.

This clone was observed a single time. The gene calls are TRBV5-1 and TRBJ2-1; D may be TRBD2 (6 bases). The CDR3 is 14 amino acids. Germline V gene lookup returns CDR1 SGHRS and CDR2 YFSETQ. The V and J ends lost 4 bases and 4 bases respectively, with 12 bases between them. CDR3 in amino acids: CASSDGTFYNEQFF. CDR3 DNA: TGCGCCAGCAGCGACGGGACTTTTTACAATGAGCAGTTCTTC.

The J gene is TRBJ2-1, the V gene TRBV4-1; a possible D gene is TRBD2 (5 bases). The ends were cut back, 4 bases at V and 4 bases at J, with 11 bases in the middle. The germline V gene encodes CDR1 MGHRA and CDR2 YSYEKL. The CDR3 sequence is 14 residues long. The CDR3 nucleotides are TGCGCCAGCAGCCGTAATGGGAGATACAATGAGCAGTTCTTC. This encodes CASSRNGRYNEQFF.

The rearrangement links TRBV18 to TRBJ2-1, with TRBD2 matching 10 bases. Germline CDR1 reads KGHSH; CDR2 reads LQKENI. The V gene end was trimmed by 0 bases and the J gene end by 6 bases; junction bases not matched to a gene: 11. The CDR3 runs to 18 residues. CDR3 coding DNA: TGTGCCAGCTCACCACCTTTATCAACTAGCGGGAATCCCAATGAGCAGTTCTTC. It specifies CASSPPLSTSGNPNEQFF.

The genes are TRBV30 and TRBJ2-3, with TRBD1 matching 7 bases. CDR1 GTSNPN and CDR2 SVGIG come from the germline V gene (reference sequence). J gave up 2 bases and V 7 bases, and 12 bases lay outside the gene matches. The CDR3 runs 15 residues. The CDR3 region has the DNA TGTGCCTTCTTACCCCGGGACAGTTACACAGATACGCAGTATTTT. It translates to CAFLPRDSYTDTQYF.

This rearrangement joins TRBV19 to TRBJ1-4; 7 positions match TRBD1. J gave up 5 bases and V 2 bases, and 5 bases lay outside the gene matches. Per the germline V gene, CDR1 is LNHDA and CDR2 is SQIVND (reference sequence). This CDR3 spans 15 amino acids. CDR3 region: CASSISRGGNEKLFF. DNA of the CDR3: TGTGCCAGTAGTATAAGCAGGGGGGGAAATGAAAAACTGTTTTTT.

This sequence joins TRBV5-1 and TRBJ2-5; TRBD1 agrees at 9 bases. The DNA end favors TRBJ2-7, so the J call may be wrong. This CDR3 region has 15 residues. Per the germline V gene, CDR1 is SGHRS and CDR2 is YFSETQ. The CDR3 spells CASSFGGQGSYEQYF. The CDR3 DNA follows: TGCGCCAGCAGCTTTGGGGGACAGGGTTCCTACGAGCAGTACTTC.

The CDR3 sequence is CASSLVFSGASNTGELFF. The CDR3 bases are TGCGCCAGCAGCTTGGTCTTCTCAGGGGCTTCGAACACCGGGGAGCTGTTTTTT. The chain uses TRBV5-1 and TRBJ2-2, with D possibly being TRBD1 (6 bases). V shed 0 bases and J shed 0 bases, with 15 bases lying between them. Germline assignment: CDR1 SGHRS and CDR2 YFSETQ. The CDR3 consists of 18 residues.

This chain connects TRBV6-5 to TRBJ2-7; 7 bases align to TRBD1. CDR1 is MNHEY and CDR2 is SVGAGI in the germline V gene. Germline trimming cut 8 bases from V and 4 bases from J; bases unmatched to any gene: 8. The CDR3 has 13 residues. The DNA for the CDR3 is TGTGCCAGCGCCAAGACAGGGATATACGAGCAGTACTTC. Its protein product is CASAKTGIYEQYF.

The chain has TRBV29-1 and TRBJ1-2; 11 positions agree with TRBD1. The CDR3 runs to 14 residues. The germline gives CDR1 SQVTM, CDR2 ANQGSEA. The V segment lost 4 bases and the J segment 3 bases; nucleotides outside the gene matches: 4. The CDR3 nucleotides are TGCAGCGTTGCCGGGACAGGGGGGGACTATGGCTACACCTTC. It is translated as CSVAGTGGDYGYTF.

The chain couples TRBV10-3 to TRBJ1-3, with TRBD1 identical over 8 bases. From germline, CDR1 is ENHRY and CDR2 SYGVKD. The CDR3 covers 16 residues. V was pared by 3 bases and J by 0 bases, with 4 bases of the junction left unmatched. The CDR3 DNA reads as TGTGCCATCAGTGAAGGCACAGGGGGCTCTGGAAACACCATATATTTT. Translated, it gives CAISEGTGGSGNTIYF.

The chain links TRBV4-2 to TRBJ2-3; the D gene is possibly TRBD2 (5 bases). Germline CDR1 reads LGHNA; CDR2 reads YNFKEQ. This CDR3 is built from 15 residues. V was clipped by 2 bases and J by 2 bases, with 11 bases between them. The CDR3 DNA reads as TGTGCCAGCAGCCAAAGAGGGCTTGTCACAGATACGCAGTATTTT. This codes for CASSQRGLVTDTQYF.

J is TRBJ2-3 and V is TRBV6-5; D is perhaps TRBD1 or TRBD2 (5 bases each). CDR3 length: 14 residues. V dropped 2 bases and J dropped 4 bases, with 10 bases sitting between them. Germline V lookup: CDR1 MNHEY, CDR2 SVGAGI. CDR3 residues: CASSYVRGADTQYF. Here the CDR3 DNA reads TGTGCCAGCAGTTACGTTAGGGGAGCAGATACGCAGTATTTT.

V and J are TRBV5-1 and TRBJ2-2; TRBD1 agrees at 7 bases. V lost 0 bases to trimming and J lost 3 bases; unmatched junction nucleotides: 2. The germline CDR1 and CDR2 sequences are SGHRS and YFSETQ. The CDR3 is made up of 15 amino acids. The CDR3, as DNA: TGCGCCAGCAGCTTGGGGGGACAGCACACCGGGGAGCTGTTTTTT. Its protein is CASSLGGQHTGELFF.

The chain carries TRBV19 and TRBJ2-7, with 9 bases identical to TRBD1. Germline CDR1 and CDR2: LNHDA and SQIVND (reference sequence). The CDR3 length is 16 residues. V shed 3 bases, J shed 3 bases, and the junction held 9 bases outside the gene matches. The CDR3 loop reads CASSIIPGQGVYEQYF. As DNA, the CDR3 is TGTGCCAGTAGTATCATCCCGGGACAGGGAGTCTACGAGCAGTACTTC.

This clone was detected only once. This sequence joins TRBV28 and TRBJ1-1; D unclear. The V gene lost 2 bases and the J gene lost 0 bases, with 1 base spanning the gap. Germline CDR1 reads MDHEN; CDR2 reads SYDVKM. This CDR3 is 12 amino acids long. The CDR3 loop is CASSLLNTEAFF. CDR3 sequence (DNA): TGTGCCAGCAGTTTACTGAACACTGAAGCTTTCTTT.

The rearrangement links TRBV7-2 to TRBJ2-2; D could derive from TRBD1 or TRBD2 (5 bases each). This CDR3 contains 15 residues. Germline V gene sequence: CDR1 SGHTA, CDR2 FQGNSA. V was trimmed by 5 bases and J by 3 bases, leaving 13 bases between them. The CDR3 sequence is CASSRRGDHTGELFF. The CDR3 region has the DNA TGTGCCAGCAGCCGCCGTGGGGACCACACCGGGGAGCTGTTTTTT.